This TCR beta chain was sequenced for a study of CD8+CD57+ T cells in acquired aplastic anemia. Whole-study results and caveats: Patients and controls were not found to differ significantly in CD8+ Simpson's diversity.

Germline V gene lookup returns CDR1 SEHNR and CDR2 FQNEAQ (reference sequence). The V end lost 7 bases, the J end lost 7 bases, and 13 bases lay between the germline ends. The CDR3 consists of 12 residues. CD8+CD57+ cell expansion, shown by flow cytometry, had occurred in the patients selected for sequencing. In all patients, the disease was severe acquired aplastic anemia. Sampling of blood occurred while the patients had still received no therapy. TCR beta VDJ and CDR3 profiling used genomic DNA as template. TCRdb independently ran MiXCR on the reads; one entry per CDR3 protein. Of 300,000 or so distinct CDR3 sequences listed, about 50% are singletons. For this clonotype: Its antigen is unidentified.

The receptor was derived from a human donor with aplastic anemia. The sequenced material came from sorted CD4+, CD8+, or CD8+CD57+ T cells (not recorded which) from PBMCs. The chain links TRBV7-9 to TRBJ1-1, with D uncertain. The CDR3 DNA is TGTGCCAGCATCGGGCAGTTCGGTGAAGCTTTCTTT. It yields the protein CASIGQFGEAFF.